This passage covers 7 T cell receptor beta chains from one sample sequenced in a study of cytomegalovirus exposure and HLA in healthy donors. Sequencing used immunoSEQ multiplex PCR; TCRdb keeps in-frame clones, though not all of them. The sample has under 85,000 clones; over 90% are singletons. Source material: PBMCs. These receptors all stem from a man younger than 35 in good health and CMV-seropositive.

The genes are TRBV11-2 and TRBJ2-7, with a tentative D call TRBD1 (6 bases). The CDR3 length is 17 residues. The germline CDR1 and CDR2 sequences are SGHAT and FQNNGV. Trimming pared 5 bases from V and 7 bases from J, leaving 27 bases between. CDR3 residues: CASSLPGPSGAPLEQYF. The CDR3 nucleotides read TGTGCCAGCAGCCTGCCAGGTCCCTCAGGGGCTCCTCTGGAGCAGTACTTC.

This clone is a singleton in its sample. The rearrangement joins TRBV30 to TRBJ1-1; TRBD1 might be the D (5 bases). Looked up from germline, CDR1 is GTSNPN and CDR2 is SVGIG (reference sequence). The CDR3 sequence is 12 residues long. Trimming cost V 3 bases and J 5 bases, with 10 bases left between them. The CDR3 coding sequence is TGTGCCTGGAGCACCGGGGGGACTGAAGCTTTCTTT. Amino acids: CAWSTGGTEAFF.

V and J are TRBV15 and TRBJ1-5; a possible D gene is TRBD1 (5 bases). CDR1 LNHNV and CDR2 YYDKDF come from the germline V gene (reference sequence). Trimming pared 2 bases from V and 5 bases from J, leaving 7 bases between. The CDR3 consists of 13 residues. CDR3 sequence reads: CATSRQQDQPQHF. The CDR3 DNA is TGTGCCACCAGCAGACAACAGGATCAGCCCCAGCATTTT.

The chain carries TRBV10-3 and TRBJ2-7, with D perhaps matching TRBD1 (5 bases). Trimming pared 0 bases from V and 13 bases from J, leaving 19 bases between. Germline loops: CDR1 ENHRY, CDR2 SYGVKD. CDR3 length: 14 residues. The CDR3 loop reads CAISESFDPGKGYF. CDR3 DNA sequence: TGTGCCATCAGTGAGTCGTTTGACCCAGGGAAAGGATACTTC.

The gene calls are TRBV6-5 and TRBJ1-5, with D perhaps matching TRBD1 (5 bases). Trimming shortened V by 0 bases and J by 7 bases, and 13 bases separated the two germline ends. The germline V gene encodes CDR1 MNHEY and CDR2 SVGAGI. This CDR3 comprises 15 residues. CDR3 in amino acids: CASSYSGRVRQPQHF. DNA of the CDR3: TGTGCCAGCAGTTACTCGGGCAGGGTTCGACAGCCCCAGCATTTT.

The chain links TRBV28 to TRBJ2-7; tentative D call: TRBD2 (7 bases). V was pared by 7 bases and J by 7 bases, with 23 bases between. CDR3 length: 15 residues. Germline CDR1 is MDHEN and CDR2 is SYDVKM. CDR3 region: CASMVGGGPSREQYF. In DNA form, the CDR3 reads TGTGCCAGCATGGTGGGGGGGGGCCCCTCCCGGGAGCAGTACTTC.

J is TRBJ2-1 and V is TRBV28; 7 nucleotides agree with TRBD2. This CDR3 contains 15 residues. Germline CDR1 MDHEN, CDR2 SYDVKM. V lost 8 bases and J lost 6; bases outside the gene matches: 13. The CDR3 DNA follows: TGTGCCAGCCGGGATGGGGGGAGGGCCGGCAATGAGCAGTTCTTC. This translates into CASRDGGRAGNEQFF.